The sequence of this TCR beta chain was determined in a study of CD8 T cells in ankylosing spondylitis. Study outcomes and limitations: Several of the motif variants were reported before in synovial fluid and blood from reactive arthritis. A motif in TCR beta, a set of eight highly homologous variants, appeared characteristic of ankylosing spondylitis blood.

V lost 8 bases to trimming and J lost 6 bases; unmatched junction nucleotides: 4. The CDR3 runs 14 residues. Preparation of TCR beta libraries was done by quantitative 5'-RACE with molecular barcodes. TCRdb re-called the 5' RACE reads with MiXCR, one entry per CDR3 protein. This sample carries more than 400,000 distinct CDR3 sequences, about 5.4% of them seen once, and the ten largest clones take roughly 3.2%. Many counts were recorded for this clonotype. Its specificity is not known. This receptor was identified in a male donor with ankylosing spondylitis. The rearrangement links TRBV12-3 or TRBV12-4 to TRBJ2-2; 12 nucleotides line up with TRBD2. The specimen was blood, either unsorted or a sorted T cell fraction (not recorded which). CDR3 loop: CASGLAGTAGELFF. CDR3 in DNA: TGTGCCAGCGGACTAGCGGGGACCGCCGGGGAGCTGTTTTTT.